This T cell receptor beta chain was captured by sequencing in a study of human thymus T cells. Overall study findings and caveats: Thymic repertoires from unrelated individuals overlapped highly, related research reported. An apparent bias in V and J gene usage was seen in thymic and blood repertoires.

The study used thymus tissue resected during corrective heart surgery. With 5 bases removed from V and 3 bases from J, the gap between germline ends came to 11 bases. The CDR3 sequence is 14 residues long. The germline gives CDR1 LGHNT, CDR2 FRNRAP. As regards this clone: Its antigen is unidentified.

Measured with immunoSEQ multiplex PCR; TCRdb has only the in-frame clones, and not every one. The sample carries around 130,000 clones, around 95% recorded once. What was sequenced was thymus tissue. J is TRBJ1-5 and V is TRBV12-5, with unresolved D. This clonotype was obtained from a boy younger than two with a congenital heart defect but otherwise immunologically healthy. In DNA form, the CDR3 reads TGTGCTAGTGGTCCCTCGGACCTCAATCAGCCCCAGCATTTT. Encoded protein: CASGPSDLNQPQHF.